The clone carrying this T cell receptor beta chain was counted once. Its target is unknown. The data were obtained in a study of T cell responses to AZD1222 COVID-19 vaccine. Libraries were prepared by immunoSEQ multiplex PCR; TCRdb keeps only in-frame clonotypes and omits some of them. The table includes 110,000 to 150,000 clones, about 93% detected once. Study results and limitations: Females made up more of the donors, who were largely white British, and clonal diversity may have come out too low.

This CDR3 has 13 residues. Germline V CDR1 and CDR2: SGHVS, FQNEAQ. V was pared by 5 bases and J by 7 bases, with 12 bases between. The chain employs TRBV7-8 and TRBJ2-1, with D tentatively TRBD1 (6 bases). Material: peripheral blood, obtained on day 0 of AZD1222 vaccination. The receptor was isolated from an adult in good health. DNA for the CDR3: TGTGCCAGCAGCACACAGGGTGGTAATGAGCAGTTCTTC. Its protein is CASSTQGGNEQFF.